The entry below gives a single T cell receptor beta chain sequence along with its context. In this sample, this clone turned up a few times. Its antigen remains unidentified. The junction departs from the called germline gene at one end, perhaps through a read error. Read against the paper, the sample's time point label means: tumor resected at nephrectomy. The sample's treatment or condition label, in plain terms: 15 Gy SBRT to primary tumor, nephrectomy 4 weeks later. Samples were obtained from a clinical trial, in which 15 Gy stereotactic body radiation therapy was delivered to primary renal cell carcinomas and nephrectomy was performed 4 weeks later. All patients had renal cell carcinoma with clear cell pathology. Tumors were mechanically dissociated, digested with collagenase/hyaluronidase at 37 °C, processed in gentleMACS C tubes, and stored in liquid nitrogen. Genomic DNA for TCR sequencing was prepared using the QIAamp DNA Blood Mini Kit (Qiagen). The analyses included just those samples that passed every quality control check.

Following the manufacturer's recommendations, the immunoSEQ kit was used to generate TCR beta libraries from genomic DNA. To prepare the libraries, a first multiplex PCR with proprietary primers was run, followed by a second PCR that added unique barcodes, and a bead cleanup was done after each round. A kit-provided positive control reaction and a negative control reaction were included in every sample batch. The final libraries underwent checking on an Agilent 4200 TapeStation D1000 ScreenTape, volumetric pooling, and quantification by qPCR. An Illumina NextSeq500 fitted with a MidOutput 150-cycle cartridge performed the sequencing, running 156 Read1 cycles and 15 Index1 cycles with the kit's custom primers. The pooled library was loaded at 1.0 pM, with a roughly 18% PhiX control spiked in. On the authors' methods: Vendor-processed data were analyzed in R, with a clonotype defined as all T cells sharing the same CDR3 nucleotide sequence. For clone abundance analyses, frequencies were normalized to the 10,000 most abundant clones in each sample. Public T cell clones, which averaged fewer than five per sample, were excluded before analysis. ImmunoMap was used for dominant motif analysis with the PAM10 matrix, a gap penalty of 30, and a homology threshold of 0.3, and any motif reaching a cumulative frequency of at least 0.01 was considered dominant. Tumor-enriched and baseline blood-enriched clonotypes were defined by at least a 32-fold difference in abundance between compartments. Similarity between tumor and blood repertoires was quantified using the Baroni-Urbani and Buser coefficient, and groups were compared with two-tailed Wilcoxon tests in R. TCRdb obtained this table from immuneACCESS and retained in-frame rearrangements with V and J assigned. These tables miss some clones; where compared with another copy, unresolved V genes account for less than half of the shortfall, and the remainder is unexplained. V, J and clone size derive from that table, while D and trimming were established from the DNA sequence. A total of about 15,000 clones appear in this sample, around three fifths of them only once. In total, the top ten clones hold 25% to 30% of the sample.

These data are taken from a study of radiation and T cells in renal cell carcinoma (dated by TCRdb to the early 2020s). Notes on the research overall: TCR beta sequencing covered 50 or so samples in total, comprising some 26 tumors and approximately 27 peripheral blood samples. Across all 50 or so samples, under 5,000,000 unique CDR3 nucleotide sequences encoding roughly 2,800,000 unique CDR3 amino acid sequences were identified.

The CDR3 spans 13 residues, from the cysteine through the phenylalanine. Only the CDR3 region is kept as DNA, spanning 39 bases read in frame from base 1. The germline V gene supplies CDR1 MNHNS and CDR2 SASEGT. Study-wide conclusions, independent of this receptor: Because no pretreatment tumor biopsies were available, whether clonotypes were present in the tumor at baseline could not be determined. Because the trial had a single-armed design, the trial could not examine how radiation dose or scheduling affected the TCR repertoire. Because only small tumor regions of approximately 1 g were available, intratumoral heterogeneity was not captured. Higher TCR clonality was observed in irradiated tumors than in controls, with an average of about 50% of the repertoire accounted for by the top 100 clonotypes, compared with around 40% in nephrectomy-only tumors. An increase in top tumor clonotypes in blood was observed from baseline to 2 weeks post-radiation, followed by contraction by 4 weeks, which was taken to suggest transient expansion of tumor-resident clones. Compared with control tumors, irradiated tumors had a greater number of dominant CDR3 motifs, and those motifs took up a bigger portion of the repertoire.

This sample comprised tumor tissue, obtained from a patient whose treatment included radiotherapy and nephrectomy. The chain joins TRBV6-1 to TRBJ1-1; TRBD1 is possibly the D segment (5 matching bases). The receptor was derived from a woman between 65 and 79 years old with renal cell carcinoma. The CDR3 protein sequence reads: CASSESDRPRVVF. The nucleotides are TGTGCCAGCAGTGAAAGCGACAGACCTCGGGTGGTCTTT.